This T cell receptor (beta chain) was profiled in a study of cytomegalovirus exposure and HLA in healthy donors (dated by TCRdb to about 2017). Describing the broader study: An earlier analysis of some 620 of the donors reported approximately 280 Gb of sequence data and 100 million to 120 million unique TCR beta sequences obtained from some 200 million T cells. An early release covering roughly 600 HLA-typed donors comprised about 290 gigabases of sequencing data and 85 million or so unique TCR sequences. Among the roughly 390 genotyped donors, under 90% belonged to the genetic ancestry cluster associated with self-reported Caucasian donors. The study aimed to test whether cataloging public T cell receptors could reveal signatures of past pathogen exposure. The study profiled the T cell repertoires of some 610 subjects by immunosequencing and related them to cytomegalovirus serostatus. A separate validation cohort of 90 to 150 different subjects was used in addition to the 666-subject first cohort. High-throughput TCR immunosequencing, statistical association of individual TCRs with disease status, and machine learning were combined to predict cytomegalovirus infection status. A later analysis re-analyzed previously published TCR beta repertoires from 660 or so donors and added high-resolution HLA genotyping to study TCR occurrence patterns. The later analysis used no new phenotypic data to find candidate immune exposures, relying instead on TCR beta sequences and their occurrence across donors. An earlier analysis of around 580 of the donors used high-throughput TCR beta sequencing to judge whether each TCR beta V gene segment behaved as functional or pseudogenic. Alongside the repertoire data, information on donor age, sex, ethnicity and CMV serostatus was compiled. A later genetic analysis used genome-wide SNP genotypes for about 60% of the 666 donors, treating that subset as a discovery cohort. Every repertoire in the discovery cohort had been generated on one and the same sequencing platform. HLA typing covered class I and class II loci at four-digit resolution. The number of donors typed differed by locus, with roughly 629-640 for A, B, C, DRB1 and DQB1, roughly 520 for DQA1, approximately 580 for DPA1, and under 490 for DPB1. Roughly 5 DR-DQ haplotypes were treated as single units for association and clustering because of strong linkage in the cohort. Among about 370 genotyped donors of the cohort, an average of around 250,000 unique TCR beta nucleotide sequences was sequenced per donor, of which 15% to 20% were non-productive. Beyond this particular receptor, the publication reports: When HLA alleles, especially DR and DQ, strongly co-occurred, TCR associations were difficult to assign to individual alleles. The study gave a list of 150 to 200 TCR beta chains associated with cytomegalovirus. In a later analysis, HLA-associated TCR beta chains showed more clonal expansion and lower generation probabilities than non-associated chains that were equally common. The classifier was reported to diagnose cytomegalovirus status with high specificity and sensitivity in both the original cohort and the validation cohort. In a later genetic analysis, a missense DCLRE1C variant was associated with V-gene and J-gene trimming of TCR beta chains, and the association was replicated in an independent cohort. Three of the identified cytomegalovirus-associated TCR beta chains were confirmed in vitro to be specific for cytomegalovirus antigens. In this cohort, only TCR beta chains were sequenced, and detectable features were limited by the absence of alpha or paired-chain data. At a false discovery rate of 0.05, a later analysis linked approximately 18,000 TCR beta sequences to specific HLA alleles. In a later analysis, the rate of TCR association differed among HLA loci, with DRB1 alleles having the most associated TCRs and HLA-C alleles having the fewest. Linkage disequilibrium might explain the correlated functional status among segregating V segments, but an unknown experimental factor could not be excluded. In an earlier analysis of fewer than 750 of the donors, most TCR beta V segments were observed in productive rearrangements about 90% or about 30% of the time, broadly matching IMGT annotations. A later analysis found that most CMV-associated TCR beta chains appeared HLA-restricted, with HLA associations seemingly driven largely by CMV exposure. A further reported finding was that TCR beta sequences accurately predicted the HLA-A and HLA-B alleles for most subjects in the first cohort. The 87-base-pair reads could not distinguish some IMGT-functional V segments, including TRBV6-2 and TRBV6-3, so those segments were excluded. Because counts were too low, approximately 18 rarely observed V segments, including chromosome 9 orphons, were excluded from the earlier analysis of 587 of the donors. While some public TCRs were present in many individuals, most TCR sequences turned up only very rarely across donors. Sequencing depth was assumed to be roughly uniform across donors in the presence/absence analyses, though that assumption may not hold. A cluster of highly shared sequence variants was judged likely to represent a technical artifact of the sequencing pipeline. According to a later genetic analysis, donors in an Asian-associated ancestry cluster had fewer N-insertions in productive TCRs than the roughly 700-donor mean. The authors suggested that the approach could potentially be generalized to other disease states and immunological phenotypes. Because HLA typing was unavailable for some donors at each locus, only the typed subset was used in association tests. The only immune exposure information available for the cohort was CMV serostatus. In a later analysis, several top co-occurrence clusters were reported to appear linked to parvovirus B19, influenza, CMV and Epstein-Barr virus.

The cohort comprised around 690 healthy bone marrow donors. Cohort members were all nominally healthy when sampled, although unrecorded immune exposures were likely present. Of the 690 or so cohort members, about 280 had positive CMV serostatus and 350 to 450 had negative CMV serostatus, and CMV serostatus was not recorded for the donor. A peripheral blood sample was collected from each donor, and TCR beta sequencing was performed on peripheral blood mononuclear cells. Genomic DNA extraction from the blood cell samples was performed with the Qiagen DNeasy Blood Extraction Kit. The CDR3 holds 16 amino acids from the cysteine to the phenylalanine. Only CDR3 DNA is held: 48 bases, read in frame from base 1. V loses 2 bases at its end and J loses 1 base; junction bases beyond the gene matches: 6. Taken from the germline V gene, the CDR1 and CDR2 loops are SGHDT and YYEEEE. Comment on this clone: Which antigen it targets is not known. Nothing much larger sits one base from this clone, and base qualities are not available. This same CDR3 is encoded by further DNA sequences in the sample.

Receptor amplification or capture employed the immunoSEQ multiplex PCR assay. For the multiplex PCR, a mixture combining 60 forward primers for TCR Vbeta segments and 13 reverse primers for TCR Jbeta segments was used. A multiplex PCR assay on genomic DNA amplified the CDR3 region of rearranged TCR beta genes. Amplified TCR beta libraries were sequenced as 87-base-pair reads on the Illumina HiSeq System. The original methods were these. A later analysis counted approximately 84 million unique TCR beta chains across the 690 or so repertoires, and some 12 million of these chains were shared by at least two donors. A nearest-neighbor algorithm error-corrected the raw reads and collapsed the reads into unique sequences, merging closely related sequences to remove PCR and sequencing errors. Alignment of CDR3 sequences to IMGT reference sequences was used to assign V, D and J gene segments. Each retained sequence needed at least a six-nucleotide match to both a V gene segment and a J gene segment. Rearrangements were called productive when the CDR3 lacked stop codons and stayed in frame with V and J; all others were non-productive. Following IMGT convention, CDR3 was defined as the stretch from the second conserved V-encoded cysteine up to the conserved J-encoded phenylalanine. The earlier analysis of some 550 of the donors excluded any sequence lacking an unambiguous match to a single V gene segment. In an earlier analysis of 587 of the donors, V segments were called functional above 56.7% productive rearrangements and were called segregating when the between-donor standard deviation exceeded 5%. A statistical classification framework was built for diagnosing cytomegalovirus status from the catalog of TCR beta chain sequences. A later analysis assigned V and J genes by comparing TCR nucleotide sequences with IMGT/GENE-DB human TR gene sequences. The TCRdist pipeline was used in a later analysis to assign CDR3 sequences and most-parsimonious VDJ recombination scenarios. In a later analysis, each TCR beta chain was defined by its CDR3 amino acid sequence together with its V-gene family, and reads without a unique V-gene family were excluded. A later analysis removed several hundred highly shared, low-generation-probability nucleotide sequences to deal with suspected cross-contamination and a sequencing artifact. In a later analysis, a clonal expansion index was calculated for each public chain from normalized within-repertoire ranks of inferred template counts. In a later analysis, generation probabilities were computed using a VDJ recombination model fitted to out-of-frame rearrangements, and the results were checked against IGoR. A later analysis scored TCR-TCR, TCR-HLA and TCR-CMV co-occurrence with hypergeometric tests, applying a repertoire-size bias correction to TCR pairs. False discovery rates were estimated in a later analysis by permuting HLA or CMV assignments 20 times. In a later analysis, co-occurring TCRs were grouped using DBSCAN, and TCRdist sequence similarity was added for clustering within HLA-allele-positive subsets. Co-occurrence clustering excluded repertoires with fewer than 30,000 or more than 120,000 public chains, plus five with anomalous nucleotide sharing. This is the immuneACCESS table as TCRdb keeps it, with only in-frame sequences that have V and J called. A part of the clones is gone; compared with another copy, unresolved V genes explain less than half, and the rest is unexplained. For V, J and clone size, that table is used; D and trimming come from the DNA. The sample records about 150,000 clones, about 76% of which are singletons. The leading ten clones occupy roughly 3.6% of the sample.

This receptor chain uses TRBV5-6 and TRBJ2-1; TRBD1 agrees with 7 junctional bases. This TCR was recovered from a human donor in good health. What was sequenced was PBMCs. The CDR3 corresponds to CASSFTGVGSYNEQFF. The bases are TGTGCCAGCAGCTTCACAGGGGTAGGATCCTACAATGAGCAGTTCTTC.